This is a list of T cell receptor beta chains from one sample in a study of CD8 T cell repertoires and HIV-1 epitope variants. Some clones are missing from TCRdb's copy, which holds only in-frame ones; the method was immunoSEQ multiplex PCR. This table holds 90,000 or so clones, roughly 77% found once. The sample comprised uncultured baseline CD8+ T cells from peripheral blood mononuclear cells (PBMCs). The receptor set was obtained from a male donor with HIV. CDR3s include the opening cysteine and the closing phenylalanine or tryptophan. The D gene is left open where the match is weak. Only some rows state a clone size, as once, few, many or a class for expanded clones.

d_call	clone_size	j_call	v_call	cdr3_nt	cdr3_aa
.	.	TRBJ2-7	TRBV11-2	TGTGCCAGCAGCTTAGGCGCAGGGAGCTCCTACGAGCAGTACTTC	CASSLGAGSSYEQYF
.	.	TRBJ2-1	TRBV4-2	TGTGCCAGCAGCCAAGATATCGGGTCAGCGGAAAGCTCCTACAATGAGCAGTTCTTC	CASSQDIGSAESSYNEQFF
.	.	TRBJ1-4	TRBV4-1	TGCGCCAGCAGCCTTTCATATTCTGAAAAACTGTTTTTT	CASSLSYSEKLFF
.	.	TRBJ1-5	TRBV2	TGTGCCAGCAAAACAGGGTCGGGTCAGCCCCAGCATTTT	CASKTGSGQPQHF
.	.	TRBJ2-3	TRBV7-2	TGTGCCAGCAATCTAGCAGATACGCAGTATTTT	CASNLADTQYF
.	.	TRBJ2-1	TRBV5-4	TGTGCCAGCAGCTTGGACCGGCCCTACAATGAGCAGTTCTTC	CASSLDRPYNEQFF
TRBD1	few	TRBJ2-7	TRBV30	TGTGCCTTAACCGGGACAGGGGGAGCCTACGAGCAGTACTTC	CALTGTGGAYEQYF
.	.	TRBJ2-5	TRBV7-8	TGTGCCAGCAGCTTACTTTCAGGGGAGACCCAGTACTTC	CASSLLSGETQYF
.	.	TRBJ2-5	TRBV6-6	TGTGCCAGCAGTCCATTGATGGGCGCGGCGGAGACCCAGTACTTC	CASSPLMGAAETQYF
.	.	TRBJ2-1	TRBV19	TGTGCCAGTAAGTACGGGGTAACCTACAATGAGCAGTTCTTC	CASKYGVTYNEQFF
.	.	TRBJ1-1	TRBV5-4	TGTGCCAGCAGCTTTTTGAGAGGGAATCGAAATACTGAAGCTTTCTTT	CASSFLRGNRNTEAFF
.	.	TRBJ1-2	TRBV28	TGTGCCAGCACCACCACGCCATGGGACACTTACGGCTACACCTTC	CASTTTPWDTYGYTF
.	.	TRBJ1-1	TRBV4-1	TGCGCCAGCAGCCAAGATTGGACAGCCACGAACACTGAAGCTTTCTTT	CASSQDWTATNTEAFF
.	.	TRBJ2-7	TRBV28	TGTGCCAGCAGTTTCACCCCCGTGGCGGGGGCAGCCTACGAGCAGTACTTC	CASSFTPVAGAAYEQYF
.	few	TRBJ1-5	TRBV7-2	TGTGCCAGCACCGCAGGGGAGTTGGGACAGCCCCAGCATTTT	CASTAGELGQPQHF
TRBD1	medium-sized	TRBJ2-7	TRBV19	TGTGCCAGTAGTAGAGGGACAGGGCCTGGCGAGCAGTACTTC	CASSRGTGPGEQYF
.	.	TRBJ1-2	TRBV10-1	TGCGCCAGCAGTGAGGTGAGACGGAAACACTATGGCTACACCTTC	CASSEVRRKHYGYTF
TRBD1	.	TRBJ1-5	TRBV10-3	TGTGCCATCAGTGAGAGCACAGGGGGCGGAGAGCCCCAGCATTTT	CAISESTGGGEPQHF
TRBD1	.	TRBJ2-5	TRBV30	TGTGCCTGGATCCTGACGGGACAGCGGAGAGAAGAGACCCAGTACTTC	CAWILTGQRREETQYF
TRBD1	many	TRBJ2-5	TRBV18	TGTGCCAGCTCACTACAGGGGGCCCTGGAGACCCAGTACTTC	CASSLQGALETQYF
.	.	TRBJ1-2	TRBV6-5	TGTGCCAGCAGTTCCCTCAGGGGCGCTAACTATGGCTACACCTTC	CASSSLRGANYGYTF
TRBD1	.	TRBJ2-5	TRBV7-2	TGTGCCAGCAGCATCCGGGACAGGGCAGAGACCCAGTACTTC	CASSIRDRAETQYF
TRBD1	.	TRBJ2-7	TRBV28	TGTGCCAGCAGGGACAGGGCCTACGAGCAGTACTTC	CASRDRAYEQYF
TRBD1	.	TRBJ2-7	TRBV7-9	TGTGCCAGCAGCTCTCCACCGGGACAGGAGCACTACGAGCAGTACTTC	CASSSPPGQEHYEQYF
TRBD2	once	TRBJ2-1	TRBV2	TGTGCCAGCAACCGGATAGCGGGGAGTGAGCAGTTCTTC	CASNRIAGSEQFF
TRBD1	.	TRBJ1-1	TRBV11-3	TGTGCCAGCAGCTTGGAGGGGGCGGCTGAAGCTTTCTTT	CASSLEGAAEAFF
.	.	TRBJ2-5	TRBV5-6	TGTGCCAGCAGCATACCCCAGGGGGGAGAGACCCAGTACTTC	CASSIPQGGETQYF
.	.	TRBJ1-2	TRBV7-9	TGTGCCAGCAGCTTAGACCCCCAGTCTAACTATGGCTACACCTTC	CASSLDPQSNYGYTF
TRBD2	.	TRBJ2-7	TRBV28	TGTGCCAGCAGTTTAAGACTAGCGGGGGGGCCGCTTAACGAGCAGTACTTC	CASSLRLAGGPLNEQYF
TRBD2	.	TRBJ2-3	TRBV4-2	TGTGCCAGCAGCCTCAGCGGGACGAGCACAGATACGCAGTATTTT	CASSLSGTSTDTQYF
TRBD1	.	TRBJ1-3	TRBV28	TGTGCCAGCAGCCCGGTATCCGACAGGGGAGGACGGAACACCATATATTTT	CASSPVSDRGGRNTIYF
.	.	TRBJ2-1	TRBV29-1	TGCAGCGTCCGAGCGAGTCTCTACAATGAGCAGTTCTTC	CSVRASLYNEQFF
TRBD2	.	TRBJ2-2	TRBV5-4	TGTGCCAGCAGCTCCCAGCGGGGGGCGAACACCGGGGAGCTGTTTTTT	CASSSQRGANTGELFF
TRBD1	.	TRBJ1-2	TRBV7-2	TGTGCCAGCAGCACCCCGGGACAGGGGGTTGGCTACACCTTC	CASSTPGQGVGYTF
TRBD1	.	TRBJ2-7	TRBV4-2	TGTGCCAGCAGCCAAGTACAGGGGGCAGGTTACGAGCAGTACTTC	CASSQVQGAGYEQYF
TRBD1	medium-sized	TRBJ2-7	TRBV10-3	TGTGCCATCAGTGTGGGAGGACAGGGGGGCGAGCAGTACTTC	CAISVGGQGGEQYF
.	once	TRBJ2-7	TRBV4-1	TGCGCCAGCAGCCAAGACTGGAACTCCCCCTACGAGCAGTACTTC	CASSQDWNSPYEQYF
.	.	TRBJ1-5	TRBV30	TGTGCCTGGAGGCCTGAGTACCCCAATCAGCCCCAGCATTTT	CAWRPEYPNQPQHF
TRBD2	.	TRBJ2-1	TRBV4-3	TGCGCCAGCAGCCAGATCAGCGGGGGGGCAGACAATGAGCAGTTCTTC	CASSQISGGADNEQFF
TRBD1	.	TRBJ1-3	TRBV6-5	TGTGCCAGCAGTTATGGGACAGGGACTGGAAACACCATATATTTT	CASSYGTGTGNTIYF
.	.	TRBJ1-4	TRBV10-3	TGTGCCATCAGTGAGGGGTTATGGGCGACTAATGAAAAACTGTTTTTT	CAISEGLWATNEKLFF
.	.	TRBJ2-5	TRBV7-2	TGTGCCAGCAGCTTAAACGGGGAGACCCAGTACTTC	CASSLNGETQYF
.	once	TRBJ2-7	TRBV18	TGTGCCAGCTCACCACCGTCTAGCGAGCAGTACTTC	CASSPPSSEQYF
.	.	TRBJ2-6	TRBV2	TGTGCCAGCAGGGCTGGGGCCAACGTCCTGACTTTC	CASRAGANVLTF
.	few	TRBJ2-7	TRBV27	TGTGCCAGCAGTTTGGGGGGACAGACCTACGAGCAGTACTTC	CASSLGGQTYEQYF
.	.	TRBJ2-5	TRBV5-1	TGCGCCAGCAGCCCGAACACCCAAGAGACCCAGTACTTC	CASSPNTQETQYF
.	.	TRBJ1-1	TRBV9	TGTGCCAGCAGCGTTAATCCCTTCGAGAACACTGAAGCTTTCTTT	CASSVNPFENTEAFF
.	.	TRBJ1-1	TRBV5-4	TGTGCCAGCAGCCGACGGGTGAACACTGAAGCTTTCTTT	CASSRRVNTEAFF
.	.	TRBJ1-3	TRBV5-1	TGCGCCAGCAGCTTAGGGGACAACGCCGGCTCTGGAAACACCATATATTTT	CASSLGDNAGSGNTIYF
.	.	TRBJ2-7	TRBV15	TGTGCCACCAGCAGAGATTGGGGGCACGAGCAGTACTTC	CATSRDWGHEQYF
.	.	TRBJ2-1	TRBV7-8	TGTGCCAGCAGCCCTCAGAGAGGGGGAATCTTATACAATGAGCAGTTCTTC	CASSPQRGGILYNEQFF
TRBD1	few	TRBJ1-2	TRBV5-1	TGCGCCAGCAGCTTGGCCCAAGGACAGGGAAAGGGCTACACCTTC	CASSLAQGQGKGYTF
TRBD1	.	TRBJ1-5	TRBV28	TGTGCCAGCAGTATCGGACAGGGAGGTCAGCCCCAGCATTTT	CASSIGQGGQPQHF
.	.	TRBJ1-3	TRBV9	TGTGCCAGCAGCGTGGAGACCCCAGGGGAGGTCTCTGGAAACACCATATATTTT	CASSVETPGEVSGNTIYF